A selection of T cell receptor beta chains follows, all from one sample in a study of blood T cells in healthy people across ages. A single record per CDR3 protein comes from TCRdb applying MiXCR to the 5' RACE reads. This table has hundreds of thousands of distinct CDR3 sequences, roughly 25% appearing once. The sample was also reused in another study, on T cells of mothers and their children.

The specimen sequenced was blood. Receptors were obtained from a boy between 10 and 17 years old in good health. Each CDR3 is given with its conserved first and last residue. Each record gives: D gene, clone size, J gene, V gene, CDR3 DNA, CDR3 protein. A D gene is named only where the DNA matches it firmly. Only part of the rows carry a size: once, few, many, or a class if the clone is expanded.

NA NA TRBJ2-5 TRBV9 TGTGCCAGCAGCGGCCCTACTAGGTACGAAGAGACCCAGTACTTC CASSGPTRYEETQYF
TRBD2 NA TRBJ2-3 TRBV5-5 TGTGCCAGCAGCCGATTTCGCGGGGGTTCGGCCCCCACAGATACGCAGTATTTT CASSRFRGGSAPTDTQYF
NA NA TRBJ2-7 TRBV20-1 TGCAGTGCCCCAGGGAGTTCCTACGAGCAGTACTTC CSAPGSSYEQYF
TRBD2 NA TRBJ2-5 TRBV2 TGTGCCAGCATGGGCGGGGGGGCCAGGGAGACCCAGTACTTC CASMGGGARETQYF
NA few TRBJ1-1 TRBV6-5 TGTGCCAGCAGTTACTCGAGGATCGTGAACACTGAAGCTTTCTTT CASSYSRIVNTEAFF
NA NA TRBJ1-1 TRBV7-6 TGTGCCAGTCCGAAGTTCAGGAGGCAAGGTTTCTTT CASPKFRRQGFF
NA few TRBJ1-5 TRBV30 TGTGCCTGGGGCTTTGGGAACAATCAGCCCCAGCATTTT CAWGFGNNQPQHF
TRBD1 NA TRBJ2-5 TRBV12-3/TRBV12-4 TGTGCCAGCAGTTTTTGGGGCTGGGGGGACAGGGGGACGGAGACCCAGTACTTC CASSFWGWGDRGTETQYF
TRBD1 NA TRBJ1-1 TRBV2 TGTGCCAGCAGCTGGGCAGGGGGTTTAGACACTGAAGCTTTCTTT CASSWAGGLDTEAFF
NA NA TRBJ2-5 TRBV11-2 TGTGCCAGCAGCTTAGACGGCGGCAACCAAGAGACCCAGTACTTC CASSLDGGNQETQYF
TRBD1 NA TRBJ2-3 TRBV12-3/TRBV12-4 TGTGCCAGCAGTATGCGCAGGGGGCGAGCAGATACGCAGTATTTT CASSMRRGRADTQYF
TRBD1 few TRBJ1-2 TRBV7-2 TGTGCCAGCAGCCGGACAGGGGTCTGGGGCTACACCTTC CASSRTGVWGYTF
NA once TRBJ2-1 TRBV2 TGTGCCAGCAGTGCGGGAGACGGAGCGTTCTACGAGCAGTGCTTC CASSAGDGAFYEQCF
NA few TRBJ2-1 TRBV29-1 TGCAGCGTTGATAGAGGGAGCGATGAGCAGTTCTTC CSVDRGSDEQFF
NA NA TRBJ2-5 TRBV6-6 TGTGCCAGCAGCTCGAGTGGCGGGTACGAGACCCAGTACTTC CASSSSGGYETQYF
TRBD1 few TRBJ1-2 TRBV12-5 TGTGCTAGTGGTTTGGTTCTGGACAGGGTCGGATTTAACTATGGCTACACCTTC CASGLVLDRVGFNYGYTF
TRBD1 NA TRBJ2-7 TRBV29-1 TGCAGCGTTGCAGGGACAGACCACTACGAGCAGTACTTC CSVAGTDHYEQYF
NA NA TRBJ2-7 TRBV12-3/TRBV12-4 TGTGCCAGCAGTCTACAGGGTATGGGGTACGAGCAGTACTTC CASSLQGMGYEQYF
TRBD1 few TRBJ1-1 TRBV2 TGTGCCAGCAGTGGACAGGGTGGGAACACTGAAGCTTTCTTT CASSGQGGNTEAFF
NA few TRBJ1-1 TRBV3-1 TGTGCCAGCAGCCAAAGAGGGGGTGTGGAAGCTTTCTTT CASSQRGGVEAFF
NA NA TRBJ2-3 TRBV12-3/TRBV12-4 TGTGCCAGCATCCTGAGCGGGCGAACAGATACGCAGTATTTT CASILSGRTDTQYF
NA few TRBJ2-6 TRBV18 TGTGCCAGCCTCCCCGACTCTGGGGCCAACGTCCTGACTTTC CASLPDSGANVLTF
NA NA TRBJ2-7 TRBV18 TGTGCCAGCTCAGGACAGATCTACGAGCAGTACTTC CASSGQIYEQYF
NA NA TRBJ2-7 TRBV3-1 TGTGCCAGCAGCCAATGGCTGAACTACGAGCAGTACTTC CASSQWLNYEQYF
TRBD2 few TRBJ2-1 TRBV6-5 TGTGCCAGCAGTCTAGCGGGGGGGGACGACAATGAGCAGTTCTTC CASSLAGGDDNEQFF
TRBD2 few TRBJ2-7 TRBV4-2 TGTGCCAGCAGCCAAGGGTCTTCGGGGACTAGATTGTCCTACGAGCAGTACTTC CASSQGSSGTRLSYEQYF
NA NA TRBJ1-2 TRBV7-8 TGTGCCAGCAGCTTAGCTGGTGGTCGTTATGGCTACACCTTC CASSLAGGRYGYTF
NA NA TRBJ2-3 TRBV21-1 TGTGCCAGCAGCAAGGGGCAGATCACAGATACGCAGTATTTT CASSKGQITDTQYF
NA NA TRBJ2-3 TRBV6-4 TGTGCCAGCAGTGACGGCAGTTCCACAGATACGCAGTATTTT CASSDGSSTDTQYF
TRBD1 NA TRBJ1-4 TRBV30 TGTGCCTGGAGTAAGGGACAGCTTAATGAAAAACTGTTTTTT CAWSKGQLNEKLFF
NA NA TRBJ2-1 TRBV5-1 TGCGCCAGCAGCTTGGCAGGGGCCGCCTCCTACAATGAGCAGTTCTTC CASSLAGAASYNEQFF
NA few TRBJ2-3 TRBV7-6 TGTGCCAGCAGCTCCGCGGGGAGCACAGATACGCAGTATTTT CASSSAGSTDTQYF